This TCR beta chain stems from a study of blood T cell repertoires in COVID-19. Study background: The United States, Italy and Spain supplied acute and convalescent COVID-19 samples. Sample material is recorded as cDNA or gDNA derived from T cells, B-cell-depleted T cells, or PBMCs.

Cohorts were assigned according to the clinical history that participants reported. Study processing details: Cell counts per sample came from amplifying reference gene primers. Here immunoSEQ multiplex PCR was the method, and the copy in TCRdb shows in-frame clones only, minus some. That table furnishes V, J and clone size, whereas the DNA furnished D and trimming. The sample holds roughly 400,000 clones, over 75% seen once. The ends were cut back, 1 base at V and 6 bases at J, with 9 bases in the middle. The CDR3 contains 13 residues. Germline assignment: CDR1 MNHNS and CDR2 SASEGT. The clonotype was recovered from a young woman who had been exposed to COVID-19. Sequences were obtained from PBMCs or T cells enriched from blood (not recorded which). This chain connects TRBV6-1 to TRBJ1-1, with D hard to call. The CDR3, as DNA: TGTGCCAGCAGTGAAGTCGTAGTCGCTGAAGCTTTCTTT. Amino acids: CASSEVVVAEAFF.